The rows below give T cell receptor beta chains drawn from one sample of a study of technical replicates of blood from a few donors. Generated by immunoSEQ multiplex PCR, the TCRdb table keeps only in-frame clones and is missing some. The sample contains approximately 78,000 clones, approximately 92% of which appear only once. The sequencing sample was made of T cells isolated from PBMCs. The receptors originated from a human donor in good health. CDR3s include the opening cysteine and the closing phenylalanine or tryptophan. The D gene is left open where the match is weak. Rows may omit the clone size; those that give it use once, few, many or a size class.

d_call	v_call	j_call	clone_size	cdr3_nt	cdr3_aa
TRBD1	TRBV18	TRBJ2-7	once	TGTGCCAGCTCACCACTGGGGACAGGGGACTCCTACGAGCAGTACTTC	CASSPLGTGDSYEQYF
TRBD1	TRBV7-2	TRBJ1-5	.	TGTGCCAGCAGCGCGCAGACAGGGCTCAATCAGCCCCAGCATTTT	CASSAQTGLNQPQHF
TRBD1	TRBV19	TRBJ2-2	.	TGTGCCAGTGTAGGGACAGGGGCTATCACCGGGGAGCTGTTTTTT	CASVGTGAITGELFF
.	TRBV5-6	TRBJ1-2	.	TGTGCCAGCAGCGAGTATCTACAGGGTTTAGAGGGCTACACCTTC	CASSEYLQGLEGYTF
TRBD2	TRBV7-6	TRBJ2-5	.	TGTGCCAGCAGCTTTGGGAGCGGGAGCCTGGAGACCCAGTACTTC	CASSFGSGSLETQYF
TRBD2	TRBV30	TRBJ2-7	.	TGTGCCTGGAGTGTCCTAGCGGGTTCATACGAGCAGTACTTC	CAWSVLAGSYEQYF
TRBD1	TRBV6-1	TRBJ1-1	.	TGTGCCAGCGCCGGGACAGAGAACACTGAAGCTTTCTTT	CASAGTENTEAFF
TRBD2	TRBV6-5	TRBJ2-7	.	TGTGCCAGCAGTTACCCGCGGGAGGGGAGCAACGAGCAGTACTTC	CASSYPREGSNEQYF
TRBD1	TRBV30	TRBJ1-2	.	TGTGCCTGGGCACCCGCGACAGGGTTGAGTGGCTACACCTTC	CAWAPATGLSGYTF
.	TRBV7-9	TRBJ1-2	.	TGTGCCAGCAGCTTAGACAGCTATGGCTACACCTTC	CASSLDSYGYTF
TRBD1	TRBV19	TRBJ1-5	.	TGTGCCAGCCTACGGACAGGGGATGGGAATCAGCCCCAGCATTTT	CASLRTGDGNQPQHF
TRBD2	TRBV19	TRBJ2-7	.	TGTGCCAGTAGTGTAGCGACTAGCGGAGTTTACGAGCAGTACTTC	CASSVATSGVYEQYF
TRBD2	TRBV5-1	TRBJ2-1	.	TGCGCCAGCAACTTAGCGGGACTTGTCCGCTACAATGAGCAGTTCTTC	CASNLAGLVRYNEQFF
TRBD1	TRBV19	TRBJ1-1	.	TGTGCCAGTAGTATGGGACAGGGTATGAACACTGAAGCTTTCTTT	CASSMGQGMNTEAFF
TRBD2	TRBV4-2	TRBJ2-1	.	TGTGCCAGCAGCCAAAGGGGCGGGAGCTCCTACAATGAGCAGTTCTTC	CASSQRGGSSYNEQFF
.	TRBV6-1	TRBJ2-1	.	TGTGCCAGCAGTGAATTCGGGAGCAGGAATGAGCAGTTCTTC	CASSEFGSRNEQFF
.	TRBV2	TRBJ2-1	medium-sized	TGTGCCAGCAGTGTGACTTCCTACAATGAGCAGTTCTTC	CASSVTSYNEQFF
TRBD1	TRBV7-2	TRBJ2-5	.	TGTGCCAGCAGCCAAACAGGGGGCCGGGAGACCCAGTACTTC	CASSQTGGRETQYF
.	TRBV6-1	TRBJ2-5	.	TGTGCCAGCGCTTCCCACGGACTTCTTAAAGAGACCCAGTACTTC	CASASHGLLKETQYF
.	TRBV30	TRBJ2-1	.	TGTGCCTGGGCGGAGGAGACCTACAATGAGCAGTTCTTC	CAWAEETYNEQFF
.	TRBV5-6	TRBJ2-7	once	TGTGCCAGCAGCTTGGGACAGAGCTACGAGCAGTACTTC	CASSLGQSYEQYF
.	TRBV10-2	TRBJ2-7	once	TGCGCCAGCATGGTTAGTACCTACGAGCAGTACTTC	CASMVSTYEQYF
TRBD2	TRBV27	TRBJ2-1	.	TGTGCCAGCGGACCGGGACTAGAAGCGTTCTTC	CASGPGLEAFF